This T cell receptor beta chain was observed in a study of T cell repertoires in aging, cancer and after chemotherapy (dated by TCRdb to the late 2010s). At the level of the whole study: Six donor age groups were covered, ranging from 30 or younger up to 70 or older, and each group contained at least three individuals. Paired pre- and post-chemotherapy samples in the solid tumor group came from brain tumor (glioblastoma) patients receiving temozolomide-based therapy. To look at immunoaging and at how T cells reconstitute after chemotherapy, the study profiled TCR beta repertoires in peripheral blood from both healthy donors and cancer patients. In total, the full dataset held about 8.8 million TCR reads. Alongside 95 to 100 healthy donors serving as a reference group, the cohort included some 210 cancer patients, of whom roughly 92 had hematological cancers and fewer than 140 had solid cancers. Paper-wide results and their limitations: According to the authors, the repertoire data do not allow conclusions to be drawn about immunological memory after chemotherapy. In healthy donors, the drop in TCR diversity with age came mainly from a loss of richness, whereas in cancer patients a loss of evenness also played a part. Compared with age-matched healthy donors, untreated patients with either hematological or solid cancers had significantly lower TCR diversity in the blood along with higher clonality. In both cancer cohorts, the median generation probability rose over the chemotherapy interval, which suggests that the repertoire was reconstituted through rebound thymic output.

Worth noting for this clonotype: Its binding antigen is unknown. No much larger clone exists at a distance of one base, and base qualities are not known.

TCR beta rearrangements were amplified from genomic DNA extracted from peripheral blood rather than from sorted cells or RNA. Taken from cysteine to phenylalanine, the CDR3 has 16 residues. Only the CDR3 region is kept as DNA, spanning 48 bases read in frame from base 1. Sequences ENHRY (CDR1) and SYGVKD (CDR2) are obtained from the germline V gene. Germline trimming: 3 bases from V, 2 bases from J; junction bases outside gene matches: 6. Rearranged TRB sequences spanning V, D and J segments were amplified by multiplex touch-down PCR using a mixed TRB-A/B primer pool. Illumina adapters and sample indices were attached to the amplicons through two consecutive PCR reactions run with Phusion HS II polymerase. The amplicons were purified from gel with the NucleoSpin Gel and PCR Clean-up kit and then assessed with Qubit and an Agilent 2100 Bioanalyzer. Libraries were sequenced on an Illumina MiSeq using 600-cycle, single-indexed, paired-end runs. The authors' analysis ran thus. MiXCR versions 2.12 and 3.0.5 were used to process the TRB sequences. A clone was defined as each unique CDR3 nucleotide sequence, and only productive sequences supported by at least two reads were kept. The repertoire metrics were Shannon diversity, evenness, clonality (defined as one minus evenness), and alpha-parameterized diversity profiles covering alpha 0 to 5. The IGoR algorithm was used to calculate generation probabilities for clones in the paired samples taken before and after chemotherapy. TCRdb ran its own pipeline on the public reads, namely fastp trimming at Q25 and MiXCR clone calling, and kept in-frame beta chains. Identical CDR3 proteins give one entry, which carries the most common genes and DNA. In this record, the V and J calls reflect TCRdb's handling and not the investigators' own analysis. Across this sample there are under 2,500 distinct CDR3 sequences, with about 24% seen only once. The ten largest make up about 9.1% of the sample.

The sequencing input was blood. This receptor was identified in a human donor with a solid tumor. The chain is assembled from TRBV10-3 and TRBJ2-5, with 10 middle bases fitting TRBD2. The CDR3 has the sequence CAISEWTSGFQETQYF. The nucleotides read TGTGCCATCAGTGAATGGACTAGCGGATTTCAAGAGACCCAGTACTTC.